This TCR beta chain originates from a study of early T cells in non-severe SARS-CoV-2 infection. Overall study context: Chains were unpaired, as sequencing was done on bulk RNA from unsorted whole blood.

Individually, cDNA molecules had unique molecular identifiers attached to them. TCRdb fed the 5' RACE reads into MiXCR, producing one record per CDR3 protein. The sample yields tens of thousands of distinct CDR3 sequences, over 15% seen once. This clonotype was picked up a small number of times. Antigen: not known. Notes on the study in general: Clonotype matching in VDJdb favored anti-spike CD8 responses and did not capture private and CD4 specificities.

Deletions cut 6 bases from V and 0 bases from J, with 10 bases between. Germline loops: CDR1 WSHSY, CDR2 SAAADI. The CDR3 spans 14 residues. The clonotype originates from an adult who was a healthcare worker with PCR-confirmed SARS-CoV-2 infection or an uninfected control (not recorded which). Sequences were derived from whole blood, sampled at baseline. V is TRBV10-2 and J is TRBJ2-3, with D perhaps matching TRBD2 (5 bases). The CDR3 nucleotides are TGCGCCAGCAGGGAAGCGGCAAGCACAGATACGCAGTATTTT. It yields the protein CASREAASTDTQYF.